Each of the 19 T cell receptor beta chains below was sequenced from the same sample in a study of blood T cell repertoires in COVID-19. The method was immunoSEQ multiplex PCR; TCRdb's version includes in-frame clones alone and lacks a portion of them. Altogether approximately 270,000 clones are present, 88% being singletons, with the ten largest covering around 6.5%. Sequenced input: peripheral blood. These receptors were taken from a woman aged 30 to 39 with COVID-19, enrolled during active disease.

The V call is TRBV4-2, the J call TRBJ2-5, with 8 bases lining up with TRBD2. The V gene's germline CDR1 is LGHNA and CDR2 YNFKEQ. Trimming removed 1 base from V and 4 bases from J; junction bases left unmatched: 8. The CDR3 extends over 16 amino acids. The chain's CDR3 is CASSQGRGSGGETQYF. In DNA form, the CDR3 reads TGTGCCAGCAGCCAAGGCAGGGGAAGCGGGGGAGAGACCCAGTACTTC.

This chain links TRBV6-2 or TRBV6-3 with TRBJ2-2; 7 bases fit TRBD2. Looked up from germline, CDR1 is MNHEY and CDR2 is SVGEGT. The CDR3 consists of 15 residues. V lost 2 bases and J lost 2; bases outside the gene matches: 2. CDR3 protein: CASSYREANTGELFF. Here the CDR3 DNA reads TGTGCCAGCAGTTACCGGGAGGCTAACACCGGGGAGCTGTTTTTT.

This chain joins TRBV14 and TRBJ1-3; D unresolved. Germline V CDR1 and CDR2: SGHDN, FVKESK. Between the trimmed V and J ends, which lost 0 bases and 1 base, there was a span of 4 bases. The CDR3 runs 14 residues. CDR3 DNA: TGTGCCAGCAGCCAAGAGCGGTCTGGAAACACCATATATTTT. It yields the protein CASSQERSGNTIYF.

The genes are TRBV18 and TRBJ1-5; D perhaps matches TRBD1 (5 bases). Trimming stripped 0 bases from V and 0 bases from J, with 15 bases between. The CDR3 has 18 residues. The germline V gene encodes CDR1 KGHSH and CDR2 LQKENI. CDR3 protein: CASSPPSRGGTSNQPQHF. The CDR3 DNA sequence: TGTGCCAGCTCACCACCGAGTCGCGGGGGAACTAGCAATCAGCCCCAGCATTTT.

The rearrangement links TRBV6-2 or TRBV6-3 to TRBJ1-2; 8 bases line up with TRBD1. This CDR3 spans 13 amino acids. The J segment lost 3 bases and the V segment lost 7 bases, leaving 4 bases of the junction unmatched. In germline, CDR1 is MNHEY, CDR2 SVGEGT. This CDR3 is CASNPTGDYGYTF. CDR3 sequence (DNA): TGTGCCAGCAACCCGACAGGGGACTATGGCTACACCTTC.

CDR3 loop: CASSLDAGIGGYTF. DNA of the CDR3: TGTGCCAGCAGCTTAGACGCCGGGATAGGGGGCTACACCTTC. This chain joins TRBV7-8 and TRBJ1-2; no clear D gene. The CDR3 runs 14 residues. Trimming took off 1 base at V and 8 bases at J, with 14 bases between the two ends. The germline V gene has CDR1 SGHVS and CDR2 FQNEAQ.

J is TRBJ1-2 and V is TRBV5-3; 9 bases match TRBD1. TRBV5-3 is an ORF; its function is uncertain. The CDR3 loop spans 16 amino acids. V shed 0 bases and J 2 bases; nucleotides not matched to a gene: 5. The CDR3 coding sequence is TGTGCCAGAAGCTTGGACAGGGGGCTAGGAAACTATGGCTACACCTTC. Its protein is CARSLDRGLGNYGYTF.

This clone was observed once. The chain carries TRBV6-2 or TRBV6-3 and TRBJ1-1; D is perhaps TRBD1 (5 bases). In germline, CDR1 is MNHEY, CDR2 SVGEGT. This CDR3 spans 13 amino acids. Trimming removed 4 bases from V and 6 bases from J, with 12 bases in between. CDR3 sequence reads: CASSSVGVPEAFF. The CDR3 DNA follows: TGTGCCAGCAGTTCCGTAGGGGTCCCTGAAGCTTTCTTT.

The V and J genes are TRBV14 and TRBJ2-7, with D perhaps TRBD1 (6 bases). The CDR3 contains 13 residues. Germline assignment: CDR1 SGHDN and CDR2 FVKESK. The V and J ends lost 1 base and 11 bases respectively, with 15 bases between them. The CDR3 spells CASSQVLTGGEYF. The CDR3 nucleotides are TGTGCCAGCAGCCAAGTGTTGACAGGCGGAGAGTACTTC.

V and J are TRBV18 and TRBJ2-5; 8 bases match TRBD1. The J call may be mistaken, given a closer DNA end match to TRBJ2-7. Germline V gives CDR1 KGHSH, CDR2 LQKENI. The CDR3 length is 19 residues. CDR3 protein: CASSPPATLRTGISYEQYF. In nucleotides, the CDR3 is TGTGCCAGCTCACCACCTGCAACCCTCCGGACAGGGATCTCCTACGAGCAGTACTTC.

The gene calls are TRBV27 and TRBJ2-7; no definite D call. V shed 2 bases and J shed 7 bases, with 24 bases lying between them. Germline loops: CDR1 MNHEY, CDR2 SMNVEV (reference sequence). The CDR3 covers 17 residues. CDR3 loop: CASSLAPVGLLKWEQYV. DNA for the CDR3: TGTGCCAGCAGTTTAGCCCCCGTTGGGCTATTGAAATGGGAGCAGTACGTC.

V usage is TRBV6-5 and J usage is TRBJ1-2, with a tentative D call TRBD1 (5 bases). Trimming cost V 3 bases and J 2 bases, with 13 bases left between them. The CDR3 has 15 amino acids. Germline assignment: CDR1 MNHEY and CDR2 SVGAGI. The CDR3 coding sequence is TGTGCCAGCAGTTATACAGGTTCCCCAAACTATGGCTACACCTTC. It encodes CASSYTGSPNYGYTF.

The V call is TRBV11-2, the J call TRBJ2-7; 7 positions match TRBD2. The ends lost 2 bases at V and 6 bases at J; junction bases unmatched: 7. CDR3 length: 14 amino acids. Germline V gene data show CDR1 as SGHAT and CDR2 as FQNNGV. The CDR3 region has the DNA TGTGCCAGCAGCTTAACCCGACTAGCTTCCGAGCAGTACTTC. Its protein product is CASSLTRLASEQYF. Full variable domain (missing parts from reference TRBV11-2 and TRBJ2-7): EAGVAQSPRYKIIEKRQSVAFWCNPISGHATLYWYQQILGQGPKLLIQFQNNGVVDDSQLPKDRFSAERLKGVDSTLKIQPAKLEDSAVYLCASSLTRLASEQYFGPGTRLTVT.

This chain uses TRBV4-1 with TRBJ1-1, with D maybe TRBD1 (6 bases). Trimming cost V 0 bases and J 11 bases, with 22 bases left between them. This CDR3 is 16 amino acids long. Per the germline V gene, CDR1 is MGHRA and CDR2 is YSYEKL. The CDR3 DNA is TGCGCCAGCAGCCAAGATAGGGGCTGGCAGGGGAGACGGGCTTTCTTT. Protein product: CASSQDRGWQGRRAFF.

The CDR3 nucleotides read TGTGCCAGTAGTCCTAGGGAGGGTTGGAATGAAAAACTGTTTTTT. It specifies CASSPREGWNEKLFF. The V call is TRBV19, the J call TRBJ1-4, with D hard to call. Germline V gene sequence: CDR1 LNHDA, CDR2 SQIVND (reference sequence). V lost 5 bases and J 5 bases, leaving 15 bases between the germline ends. The CDR3 totals 15 residues.

The rearrangement joins TRBV11-2 to TRBJ1-6; D is possibly TRBD1 (5 bases). The CDR3 contains 14 residues. CDR1 and CDR2 from the germline V gene are SGHAT and FQNNGV. V lost 4 bases, J lost 6 bases, and 10 bases lay in between. The CDR3 protein is CASSSRQTNSPLHF. CDR3 bases: TGTGCCAGCAGCTCCCGACAGACTAATTCACCCCTCCACTTT.

The chain is built from TRBV7-9 and TRBJ1-5; 9 bases are a match to TRBD1. Germline loops: CDR1 SEHNR, CDR2 FQNEAQ (reference sequence). The CDR3 has 15 amino acids. Trimming took 4 bases from V and 3 from J; bases not matched to a gene: 4. In DNA, the CDR3 is TGTGCCAGCAGCTCCGGGACAGGGACCAATCAGCCCCAGCATTTT. Its protein is CASSSGTGTNQPQHF.

As concerns this clone: Different DNA sequences within this sample yield the same CDR3. The chain recombines TRBV27 with TRBJ1-1, with D possibly being TRBD1 (5 bases). CDR1 and CDR2 (germline): MNHEY, SMNVEV (reference sequence). The CDR3 runs to 13 residues. Trimming removed 3 bases from V and 1 base from J, with 6 bases in between. DNA of the CDR3: TGTGCCAGCAGTTTCGACAGGAACACTGAAGCTTTCTTT. Its protein product is CASSFDRNTEAFF.

This chain joins TRBV6-6 and TRBJ2-7; tentative D call: TRBD1 (6 bases). V was shortened by 4 bases and J by 4 bases, with 14 bases between the two germline ends. Germline loops: CDR1 MNHNY, CDR2 SVGAGI (reference sequence). The length of the CDR3 is 14 residues. The CDR3 reads CASSLQGSEYEQYV. CDR3 in DNA: TGTGCCAGCAGTTTACAGGGAAGCGAGTACGAGCAGTACGTC.